One and the same sample provided the 16 T cell receptor beta chains below, sequenced in a study of CD8 T cells in Susac syndrome. A quantity of about 0.45 to 1 ug RNA underwent reverse transcription using random hexamers. Each CDR3 protein is one row after TCRdb ran MiXCR on the immunoSEQ multiplex PCR reads. The sample records a few hundred thousand distinct CDR3 sequences, 95% being singletons. The sequencing input was CD4+ T cells from PBMCs. Receptors were obtained from a human donor with multiple sclerosis.

This sequence joins TRBV5-4 and TRBJ2-5, with D perhaps TRBD1 or TRBD2 (6 bases each). In germline, CDR1 is SGHNT, CDR2 YYREEE (reference sequence). CDR3 length equals 14 residues. Trimming took off 4 bases at V and 2 bases at J, with 12 bases between the two ends. The CDR3 is CASSVRGGQETQYF. CDR3 sequence (DNA): TGTGCCAGCAGCGTCAGAGGGGGGCAAGAGACCCAGTACTTC. Supplemented by reference TRBV5-4 and TRBJ2-5, the full variable domain reads ETGVTQSPTHLIKTRGQQVTLRCSSQSGHNTVSWYQQALGQGPQFIFQYYREEENGRGNFPPRFSGLQFPNYSSELNVNALELDDSALYLCASSVRGGQETQYFGPGTRLLVL.

The rearrangement joins TRBV4-1 to TRBJ1-4; 8 bases map to TRBD1. Per the germline V gene, CDR1 is MGHRA and CDR2 is YSYEKL. The CDR3 runs to 15 residues. V lost 5 bases to trimming and J lost 8 bases; unmatched junction nucleotides: 10. CDR3 in amino acids: CASSTGQGRFEKLFF. The CDR3 region has the DNA TGCGCCAGCAGCACAGGACAGGGCCGATTCGAAAAACTGTTTTTT.

This chain joins TRBV5-5 and TRBJ2-3; 7 bases are a match to TRBD2. Germline-derived CDR1 and CDR2 are SGHKS and YYEKEE (reference sequence). The CDR3 runs 15 residues. Germline trimming cut 4 bases from V and 0 bases from J; bases unmatched to any gene: 5. The chain's CDR3 is CASSPWGGSTDTQYF. CDR3 nucleotide sequence: TGTGCCAGCAGCCCTTGGGGGGGGAGCACAGATACGCAGTATTTT.

The chain employs TRBV29-1 and TRBJ2-3; unclear D gene. Germline V gene sequence: CDR1 SQVTM, CDR2 ANQGSEA. The CDR3 has 11 residues. Between the trimmed V and J ends, which lost 7 bases and 4 bases, there was a span of 9 bases. This CDR3 is CSGSRSDTQYF. CDR3 bases: TGCAGCGGGTCCAGGTCAGATACGCAGTATTTT.

The chain links TRBV13 to TRBJ2-7, with D unresolved. Between the trimmed V and J ends, which lost 0 bases and 1 base, there was a span of 7 bases. The CDR3 is 14 amino acids. The germline V gene has CDR1 PRHDT and CDR2 FYEKMQ (reference sequence). The CDR3 sequence is CASSLGPASYEQYV. As DNA, the CDR3 is TGTGCCAGCAGCTTAGGTCCCGCTTCCTACGAGCAGTACGTC.

This chain links TRBV2 with TRBJ2-7, with 7 nucleotides matching TRBD1. V lost 6 bases to trimming and J lost 3 bases; unmatched junction nucleotides: 5. Germline-derived CDR1 and CDR2 are SNHLY and FYNNEI. This CDR3 region has 13 residues. Here the CDR3 reads CASSRRDSYEQYV. For the CDR3, the DNA is TGTGCCAGCAGCCGCCGGGACAGCTACGAGCAGTACGTC.

The J gene is TRBJ2-3, the V gene TRBV3-1; 9 bases are a match to TRBD1. After removal of 4 bases from V and 5 bases from J, the junction contained 7 bases not matched to a gene. CDR3 length: 15 residues. The germline gives CDR1 LGHDT, CDR2 YNNKEL (reference sequence). The CDR3 loop reads CASSLGQGIGDTQYF. CDR3 DNA sequence: TGTGCCAGCAGCCTAGGACAGGGGATTGGAGATACGCAGTATTTT.

V usage is TRBV29-1 and J usage is TRBJ1-2; D call uncertain. Trimming shortened V by 6 bases and J by 4 bases, and 12 bases separated the two germline ends. Germline V gene sequence: CDR1 SQVTM, CDR2 ANQGSEA. This CDR3 contains 12 residues. CDR3 protein: CSVQGPGYGYTF. Here the CDR3 DNA reads TGCAGCGTCCAAGGTCCGGGCTATGGCTACACCTTC.

A word on this clonotype: The junction departs from the called germline gene at one end, perhaps through a read error. The chain carries TRBV29-1 and TRBJ1-2, with D possibly being TRBD1 (5 bases). Germline V CDR1 and CDR2: SQVTM, ANQGSEA. The CDR3 is 13 amino acids. The CDR3 region has the DNA TGCAGCGCTGAAGAGACAGTTAACTATGGCTACACCTTC. Protein sequence: CSAEETVNYGYTF.

V and J are TRBV7-2 and TRBJ2-7; the D gene is possibly TRBD2 (6 bases). Trimming took 6 bases from V and 4 from J, leaving 19 bases between them. The CDR3 covers 15 residues. CDR1 and CDR2 from the germline V gene are SGHTA and FQGNSA. CDR3 sequence reads: CASSKTVTSTYEQYV. CDR3 DNA: TGTGCCAGCAGTAAGACCGTGACTAGTACGTACGAGCAGTACGTC.

The rearrangement joins TRBV6-2 or TRBV6-3 to TRBJ2-3, with 8 bases lining up with TRBD1. Germline loops: CDR1 MNHEY, CDR2 SVGEGT. Trimming cost V 8 bases and J 5 bases; bases outside gene matches: 6. The CDR3 has 13 residues. The CDR3 DNA is TGTGCCAGCGGACAGGGCGACGGAGATACGCAGTATTTT. Amino acids: CASGQGDGDTQYF.

This sequence joins TRBV29-1 and TRBJ1-1; the D gene is possibly TRBD1 (6 bases). Germline lookup yields CDR1 SQVTM and CDR2 ANQGSEA. This CDR3 comprises 14 residues. Trimming took 6 bases from V and 2 from J, leaving 16 bases between them. The chain's CDR3 is CSVAQGQANTEAFF. The DNA for the CDR3 is TGCAGCGTCGCCCAGGGGCAAGCCAACACTGAAGCTTTCTTT. The whole variable domain, filled in from reference TRBV29-1 and TRBJ1-1, reads SAVISQKPSRDICQRGTSLTIQCQVDSQVTMMFWYRQQPGQSLTLIATANQGSEATYESGFVIDKFPISRPNLTFSTLTVSNMSPEDSSIYLCSVAQGQANTEAFFGQGTRLTVV.

The V call is TRBV4-1, the J call TRBJ2-2; 9 nucleotides match TRBD2. The germline CDR1 and CDR2 sequences are MGHRA and YSYEKL. V gave up 4 bases and J gave up 10 bases; unmatched junction bases: 13. CDR3 length equals 16 residues. The CDR3 sequence is CASSPHGGGAIVELFF. The CDR3 nucleotides read TGCGCCAGCAGCCCTCATGGCGGGGGGGCCATAGTGGAGCTGTTTTTT.

This chain joins TRBV20-1 and TRBJ2-3; 16 nucleotides agree with TRBD2. The CDR3 runs to 16 residues. V dropped 1 base and J dropped 5; count of bases not matched to a gene: 3. Per the germline V gene, CDR1 is DFQATT and CDR2 is SNEGSKA (reference sequence). In nucleotides, the CDR3 is TGCAGTGCTAGAGTGGGACTAGCGGGGGGGCAAGATACGCAGTATTTT. Translated: CSARVGLAGGQDTQYF.

The chain combines TRBV7-8 with TRBJ2-5, with D possibly matching TRBD2 (6 bases). The CDR3 extends over 14 amino acids. With 3 bases removed from V and 1 base from J, the gap between germline ends came to 9 bases. From germline, CDR1 is SGHVS and CDR2 FQNEAQ. The CDR3 DNA follows: TGTGCCAGCAGCTTGTGGGACTCCCAAGAGACCCAGTACTTC. The encoded protein is CASSLWDSQETQYF.

In this sample, this clonotype turned up once. The chain employs TRBV30 and TRBJ2-7, with 9 bases identical to TRBD2. The V gene's germline CDR1 is GTSNPN and CDR2 SVGIG (reference sequence). V lost 2 bases, J lost 7 bases, and 6 bases stayed unmatched. CDR3 length: 13 residues. CDR3 sequence reads: CAWSPGGGGEQYF. The CDR3 coding sequence is TGTGCCTGGAGTCCCGGCGGGGGGGGAGAGCAGTACTTC.